The clone carrying this T cell receptor beta chain was seen more than once but under ten times. Its antigen is as yet unknown. The data were obtained in a study of identical twins. Whole-study findings and limits: Models predicted less out-of-frame TCR alpha sharing in monozygotic twins than was found. Whereas memory repertoires showed no such difference, abundant cord blood beta clonotypes carried fewer insertions. When twins shared out-of-frame alpha sequences, those sequences had excess low generation probability.

TCRdb reprocessed the 5' RACE reads via MiXCR and lists one record per CDR3 protein. The sample has about 530,000 distinct CDR3 sequences; about 16% are singletons. CDR3 length: 15 amino acids. The germline V and J ends were trimmed by 7 bases and 5 bases, with 18 bases remaining between them. Germline V gene data show CDR1 as MNHNS and CDR2 as SASEGT. These same data were also listed under a study on yellow fever vaccine responses in identical twins.

The rearrangement uses TRBV6-1 and TRBJ2-1; D is possibly TRBD1 or TRBD2 (6 bases each). Material: CD4+ T cells sorted from blood. The receptor comes from a woman under 30 in good health. Written as DNA, the CDR3 is TGTGCCAGCATTGTCGGGGGCTCTGGTAACAATGAGCAGTTCTTC. Protein: CASIVGGSGNNEQFF.